This is a list of T cell receptor beta chains from one sample in a study of T cells in Graves' hyperthyroidism and ophthalmopathy. TCRdb re-called the multiplex PCR reads with MiXCR, one entry per CDR3 protein. The sample includes around 35,000 distinct CDR3 sequences, 52% seen only once; the top ten take more than 25%. The sample was blood. These receptor sequences come from a middle-aged woman with Graves' ophthalmopathy. The CDR3 runs from the conserved cysteine through the conserved F or W. Fields, in order: V gene, J gene, D gene, clone size, CDR3 DNA, CDR3 protein. The D gene is left open where the match is weak. Part of the rows lack a size; the others show once, few, many or a class for expanded clones.

V gene: TRBV18; J gene: TRBJ1-2; D gene: TRBD1; clone size: few; CDR3 DNA: TGTGCCAGCTCAAAAACACCTATGGACAGGGCAAACTATGGCTACACCTTC; CDR3 protein: CASSKTPMDRANYGYTF
V gene: TRBV7-2; J gene: TRBJ2-7; D gene: TRBD1; clone size: -; CDR3 DNA: TGTGCCAGCAGCATCGGGACAGCGATCTACGAGCAGTACTTC; CDR3 protein: CASSIGTAIYEQYF
V gene: TRBV7-9; J gene: TRBJ1-3; D gene: -; clone size: few; CDR3 DNA: TGCGCCAGCACCCTACCCGGTTACATCATATATTTT; CDR3 protein: CASTLPGYIIYF
V gene: TRBV19; J gene: TRBJ1-2; D gene: TRBD1; clone size: -; CDR3 DNA: TGTGCCAGTAGTATTAACAGGGGGCCGGACTATGGCTACACCTTC; CDR3 protein: CASSINRGPDYGYTF
V gene: TRBV10-3; J gene: TRBJ2-7; D gene: TRBD1; clone size: -; CDR3 DNA: TGTGCCATCAGCGGGACAGGGACTTACGAGCAGTACTTC; CDR3 protein: CAISGTGTYEQYF
V gene: TRBV12-3/TRBV12-4; J gene: TRBJ2-4; D gene: TRBD2; clone size: -; CDR3 DNA: TGTGCCAGCAGATCACCGGGACTAGCGGGAGGCACAGCCAAAAACATTCAGTACTTC; CDR3 protein: CASRSPGLAGGTAKNIQYF
V gene: TRBV5-1; J gene: TRBJ2-2; D gene: TRBD2; clone size: -; CDR3 DNA: TGCGCCAGCAGCCCCAGACTAGCGGGGGGTACCGGGGAGCTGTTTTTT; CDR3 protein: CASSPRLAGGTGELFF
V gene: TRBV15; J gene: TRBJ2-7; D gene: TRBD2; clone size: -; CDR3 DNA: TGTGCCACCAGCAGACCGGGACTAGCGAATTACGAGCAGTACTTC; CDR3 protein: CATSRPGLANYEQYF
V gene: TRBV20-1; J gene: TRBJ1-2; D gene: TRBD1; clone size: many; CDR3 DNA: TGCAGTGCTAGAGCCGGGACAGCCTACGCTAACTATGGCTACACCTTC; CDR3 protein: CSARAGTAYANYGYTF
V gene: TRBV28; J gene: TRBJ2-1; D gene: -; clone size: many; CDR3 DNA: TGTGCCGGGAACAGGGGGGGTAAGAACAATGAGCAGTTCTTC; CDR3 protein: CAGNRGGKNNEQFF
V gene: TRBV7-6; J gene: TRBJ1-5; D gene: -; clone size: -; CDR3 DNA: TGTGCCAGCAGCTTTTCGGGGGGGCGGAGGGACGAGCATTTT; CDR3 protein: CASSFSGGRRDEHF
V gene: TRBV7-6; J gene: TRBJ1-3; D gene: -; clone size: many; CDR3 DNA: TGTGCCAGCAGCGCCACCAACTCTGGAAACACCATATATTTT; CDR3 protein: CASSATNSGNTIYF
V gene: TRBV28; J gene: TRBJ1-5; D gene: -; clone size: many; CDR3 DNA: TGTGCCAGCAGTTTATCGGCGGGGGCGCCCCAGCATTTT; CDR3 protein: CASSLSAGAPQHF
V gene: TRBV9; J gene: TRBJ2-7; D gene: TRBD2; clone size: -; CDR3 DNA: TGTGCCACCCAATGGCTAGCGGAGACCTACGAGCAGTACTTC; CDR3 protein: CATQWLAETYEQYF
V gene: TRBV7-3; J gene: TRBJ2-7; D gene: TRBD2; clone size: -; CDR3 DNA: TGTGCCAGCAGCCCGCAGGTAGCGGGAGGGGGCGTCTACGAGCAGTACTTC; CDR3 protein: CASSPQVAGGGVYEQYF
V gene: TRBV5-6; J gene: TRBJ1-2; D gene: TRBD1; clone size: -; CDR3 DNA: TGTGCCAGCAGTCGGGACAGCACCTTC; CDR3 protein: CASSRDSTF
V gene: TRBV29-1; J gene: TRBJ2-1; D gene: TRBD1; clone size: -; CDR3 DNA: TGCAGCGTAGTCATGACAGGGAAGGGGAATGAGCAGTTCTTC; CDR3 protein: CSVVMTGKGNEQFF
V gene: TRBV7-2; J gene: TRBJ1-6; D gene: -; clone size: -; CDR3 DNA: TGTGCCAGCAGCTGGTTACGGGGCAGTTCACCCCTCCACTTT; CDR3 protein: CASSWLRGSSPLHF
V gene: TRBV5-8; J gene: TRBJ2-5; D gene: -; clone size: many; CDR3 DNA: TGTGCCAGCAGTTCAAGACAGGTCCGCCAAGAGACCCAGTACTTC; CDR3 protein: CASSSRQVRQETQYF
V gene: TRBV29-1; J gene: TRBJ2-5; D gene: -; clone size: -; CDR3 DNA: -; CDR3 protein: CSVENGVEAFFGQETQYF
V gene: TRBV9; J gene: TRBJ2-2; D gene: -; clone size: many; CDR3 DNA: TGTGCCAGCAGCGTTCGGCGGCAGAATCCGAACACCGGGGAGCTGTTTTTT; CDR3 protein: CASSVRRQNPNTGELFF
V gene: TRBV7-9; J gene: TRBJ2-1; D gene: -; clone size: many; CDR3 DNA: TGTGCCAGCAGCTTAGCAGGGGGCTACAATGAGCAGTTCTTC; CDR3 protein: CASSLAGGYNEQFF
V gene: TRBV10-1; J gene: TRBJ2-3; D gene: -; clone size: many; CDR3 DNA: TGCGCCAGCAGTGAGTCTTCAGATACGCAGTATTTT; CDR3 protein: CASSESSDTQYF
V gene: TRBV19; J gene: TRBJ1-5; D gene: TRBD1; clone size: -; CDR3 DNA: TGTGCCAGTAGTAATCAGGTTCGACAGGGAGTGTTGCAGCCCCAGCATTTT; CDR3 protein: CASSNQVRQGVLQPQHF
V gene: TRBV6-4; J gene: TRBJ2-7; D gene: TRBD1; clone size: many; CDR3 DNA: TGTGCCAGCAGTGACGGACAGGGGACTTCCTACGAGCAGTACTTC; CDR3 protein: CASSDGQGTSYEQYF
V gene: TRBV7-9; J gene: TRBJ2-3; D gene: TRBD2; clone size: -; CDR3 DNA: TGTGCCAGCAACCCCTCTGCGGGAGGTACAGATACGCAGTATTTT; CDR3 protein: CASNPSAGGTDTQYF
V gene: TRBV6-2/TRBV6-3; J gene: TRBJ2-7; D gene: -; clone size: many; CDR3 DNA: TGTGCCAGCAGGGGGCCACTCTACGAGCAGTACTTC; CDR3 protein: CASRGPLYEQYF